Given below is one T cell receptor beta chain in context. This receptor's antigen is unknown. Base qualities are missing; no much larger clone stands one base away. This record comes from a study of T cell responses to AZD1222 COVID-19 vaccine (dated by TCRdb to the early 2020s). In the study overall: AZD1222 recipients with second doses at about 4 weeks or about 12 weeks were pooled, because spike-specific TCR depth and breadth did not differ between schedules. Trial participants were enrolled by age into 18-55, 56-69 and 70-plus year subgroups, with roughly 160, 29 and 62 TCR-sequenced participants respectively. TCR sequencing was performed for 230 to 250 trial participants, of whom 200 to 220 were given two doses of AZD1222 and approximately 25 were given two doses of MenACWY control vaccine. The paper's findings and limits, for the study overall: Epitopes outside the regions mutated in the B.1.351 and B.1.1.7 variants were reportedly recognized by nearly half of the unique spike-specific TCRs. Because no day 14 peak-response samples were available, the repertoires could be characterized only after the peak T cell response. After two AZD1222 doses, both the breadth and the depth of spike-specific TCRs were significantly higher than at day 0 and than in MenACWY recipients. Participants were mostly white British and included more females than males, and it was suggested by the authors that clonal diversity may have been underestimated. The vaccine-associated CD4 TCRs covered the entire spike protein, and the dominant responses fell in regions 160-218 and 743-854. Conclusions about previously exposed vaccinees were limited because only six AZD1222 recipients were SARS-CoV-2 seropositive at baseline. The 56-69-year group was small, and its depth increase did not reach significance, likely because of low power.

Read against the paper, the sample's time point label means: baseline before first vaccination. Vaccinee samples came from UK trials COV001 and COV002, including a single-blind randomized controlled phase 2/3 trial of AZD1222 (ChAdOx1 nCoV-19) in healthy adults. For TCRbeta chain sequencing, PBMC samples were collected from trial participants at day 0 and at day 28 after the second dose. The CDR3 regions of human TCRbeta chains were subjected to immunosequencing. Turning to the authors' computational methods: Repertoire TCRs were matched against a reference library of SARS-CoV-2-specific TCRs generated with the MIRA antigen-specificity platform. Breadth meant the fraction of unique TCRs that were SARS-CoV-2-associated, whereas depth meant the fraction of total T cells that were SARS-CoV-2-associated. Each spike-specific TCR was assigned to its reactive spike region and to a CD4 or CD8 class using the MIRA data. Log10-transformed breadth and depth values were compared by one-way ANOVA with Sidak's multiple comparisons tests. TCRdb retrieved this table from immuneACCESS and kept in-frame rearrangements only. Not all clones are present; in checked studies, unresolved V genes account for under half, and no reason is known for the remainder. V, J and clone size reflect that table, while D and trimming were determined from the DNA. Within this sample are tens of thousands of clones, with 85% to 90% of them counted one time only. Jointly, the top ten make up roughly 5% of the sample.

This TCR came from an adult in good health. Material: peripheral blood, obtained on day 0 of AZD1222 vaccination.

Here is the DNA: TGCGCCAGCGGGCGGGTAAACACTGAAGCTTTCTTT. Translated, it reads CASGRVNTEAFF. The chain is encoded by TRBV5-1 joined to TRBJ1-1; the D gene assignment is ambiguous. The CDR3 numbers 12 residues from cysteine through phenylalanine. This entry keeps only the CDR3 DNA: 36 bases, framed from base 1. The junction carries 9 bases between V and J, which are trimmed by 7 bases and 2 bases respectively. CDR1 and CDR2 (SGHRS, YFSETQ) derive from the germline V gene.